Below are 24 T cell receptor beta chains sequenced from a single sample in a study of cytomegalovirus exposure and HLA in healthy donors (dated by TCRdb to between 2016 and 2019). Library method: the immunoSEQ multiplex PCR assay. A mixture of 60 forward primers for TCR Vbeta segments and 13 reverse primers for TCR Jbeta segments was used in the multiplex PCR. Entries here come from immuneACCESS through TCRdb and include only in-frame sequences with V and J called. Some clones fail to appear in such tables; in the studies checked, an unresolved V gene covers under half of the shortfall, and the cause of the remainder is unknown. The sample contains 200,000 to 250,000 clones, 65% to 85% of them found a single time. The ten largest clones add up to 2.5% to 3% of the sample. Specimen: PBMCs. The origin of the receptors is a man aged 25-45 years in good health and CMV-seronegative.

CDR3: CASSLGLDIGEQFF. CDR3 DNA: TGCGCCAGCAGCTTGGGACTAGATATCGGTGAGCAGTTCTTC. The genes are TRBV5-1 and TRBJ2-1; TRBD2 is a possible D gene (6 bases). Looked up from germline, CDR1 is SGHRS and CDR2 is YFSETQ. This CDR3 contains 14 residues. Trimming removed 0 bases at V and 9 bases at J, with 13 bases between.

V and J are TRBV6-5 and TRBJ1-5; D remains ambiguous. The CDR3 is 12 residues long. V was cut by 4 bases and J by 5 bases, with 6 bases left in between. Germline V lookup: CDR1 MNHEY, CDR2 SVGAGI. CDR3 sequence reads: CASSFRDQPQHF. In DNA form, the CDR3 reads TGTGCCAGCAGTTTTCGGGATCAGCCCCAGCATTTT.

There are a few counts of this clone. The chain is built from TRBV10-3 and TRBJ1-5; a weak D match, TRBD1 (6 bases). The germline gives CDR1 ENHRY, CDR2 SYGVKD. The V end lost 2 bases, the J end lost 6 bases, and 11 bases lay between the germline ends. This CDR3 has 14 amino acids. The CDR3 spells CAISESQGSQPQHF. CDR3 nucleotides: TGTGCCATCAGTGAGAGTCAGGGGAGTCAGCCCCAGCATTTT.

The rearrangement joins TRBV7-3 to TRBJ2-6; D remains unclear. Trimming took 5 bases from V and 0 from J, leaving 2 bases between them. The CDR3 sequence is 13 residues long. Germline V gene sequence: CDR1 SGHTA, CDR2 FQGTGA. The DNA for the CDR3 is TGTGCCAGCAGCCACTCTGGGGCCAACGTCCTGACTTTC. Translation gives CASSHSGANVLTF.

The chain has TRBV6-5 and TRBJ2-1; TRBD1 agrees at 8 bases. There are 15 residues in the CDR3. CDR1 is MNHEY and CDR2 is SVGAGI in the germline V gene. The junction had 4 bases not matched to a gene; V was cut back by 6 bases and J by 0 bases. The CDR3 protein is CASSPTGGSYNEQFF. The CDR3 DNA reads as TGTGCCAGCAGCCCCACAGGGGGCTCCTACAATGAGCAGTTCTTC.

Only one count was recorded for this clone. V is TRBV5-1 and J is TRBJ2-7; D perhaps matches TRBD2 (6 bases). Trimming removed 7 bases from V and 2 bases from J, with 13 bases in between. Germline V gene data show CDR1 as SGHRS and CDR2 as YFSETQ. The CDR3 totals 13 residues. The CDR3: CASGLGLAYEQYF. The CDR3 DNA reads TGCGCCAGCGGCCTGGGACTGGCCTACGAGCAGTACTTC.

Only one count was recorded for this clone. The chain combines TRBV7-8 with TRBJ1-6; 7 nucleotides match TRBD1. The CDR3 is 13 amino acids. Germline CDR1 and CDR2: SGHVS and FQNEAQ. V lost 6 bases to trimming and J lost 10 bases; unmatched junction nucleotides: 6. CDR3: CASRRGQGSPLHF. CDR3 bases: TGTGCCAGCAGAAGGGGGCAGGGATCACCCCTCCACTTT.

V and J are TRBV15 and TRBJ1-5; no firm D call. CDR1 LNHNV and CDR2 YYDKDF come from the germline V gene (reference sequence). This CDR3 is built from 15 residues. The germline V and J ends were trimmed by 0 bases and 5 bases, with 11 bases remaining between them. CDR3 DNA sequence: TGTGCCACCAGCAGAGATTGGGCGCGGGATCAGCCCCAGCATTTT. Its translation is CATSRDWARDQPQHF.

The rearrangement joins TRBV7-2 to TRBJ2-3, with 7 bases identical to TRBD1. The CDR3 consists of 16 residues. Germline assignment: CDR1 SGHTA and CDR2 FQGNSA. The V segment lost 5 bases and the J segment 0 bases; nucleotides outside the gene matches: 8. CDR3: CASSRHRGRSTDTQYF. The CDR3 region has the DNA TGTGCCAGCAGCAGGCACAGGGGACGAAGCACAGATACGCAGTATTTT.

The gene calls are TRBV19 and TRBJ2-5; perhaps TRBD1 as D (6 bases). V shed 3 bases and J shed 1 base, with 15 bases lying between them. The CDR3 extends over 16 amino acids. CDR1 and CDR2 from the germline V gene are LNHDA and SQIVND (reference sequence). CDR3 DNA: TGTGCCAGTAGTATTTATGGCGGACAGCGCCAAGAGACCCAGTACTTC. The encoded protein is CASSIYGGQRQETQYF.

CDR3 sequence (DNA): TGCGCCAGCAGCACGGGACAGGGATACCCAGATACGCAGTATTTT. Its translation is CASSTGQGYPDTQYF. The gene calls are TRBV5-1 and TRBJ2-3, with 9 bases identical to TRBD1. The CDR3 runs 15 residues. The junction had 7 bases not matched to a gene; V was cut back by 4 bases and J by 4 bases. Germline loops: CDR1 SGHRS, CDR2 YFSETQ.

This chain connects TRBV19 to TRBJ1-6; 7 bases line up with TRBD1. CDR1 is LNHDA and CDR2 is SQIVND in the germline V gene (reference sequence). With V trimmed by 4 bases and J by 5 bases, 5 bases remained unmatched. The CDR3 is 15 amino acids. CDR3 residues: CASSTDRVNNSPLHF. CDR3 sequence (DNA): TGTGCCAGTAGTACCGACAGGGTCAATAATTCACCCCTCCACTTT.

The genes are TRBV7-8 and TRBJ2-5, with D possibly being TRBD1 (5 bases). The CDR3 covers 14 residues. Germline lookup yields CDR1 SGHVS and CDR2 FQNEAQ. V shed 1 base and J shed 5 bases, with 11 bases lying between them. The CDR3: CASSLETSGETQYF. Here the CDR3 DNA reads TGTGCCAGCAGCTTAGAAACTTCAGGGGAGACCCAGTACTTC. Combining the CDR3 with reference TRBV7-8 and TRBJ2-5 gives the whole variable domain GAGVSQSPRYKVAKRGQDVALRCDPISGHVSLFWYQQALGQGPEFLTYFQNEAQLDKSGLPSDRFFAERPEGSVSTLKIQRTQQEDSAVYLCASSLETSGETQYFGPGTRLLVL.

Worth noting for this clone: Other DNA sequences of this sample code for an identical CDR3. The CDR3 coding sequence is TGTGCCAGCAGCTTATCGGAGACCCAGTACTTC. Translating it yields CASSLSETQYF. V usage is TRBV7-9 and J usage is TRBJ2-5; D ambiguous. Germline V CDR1 and CDR2: SEHNR, FQNEAQ (reference sequence). Trimming took 2 bases from V and 5 from J, leaving 3 bases between them. The CDR3 length is 11 residues.

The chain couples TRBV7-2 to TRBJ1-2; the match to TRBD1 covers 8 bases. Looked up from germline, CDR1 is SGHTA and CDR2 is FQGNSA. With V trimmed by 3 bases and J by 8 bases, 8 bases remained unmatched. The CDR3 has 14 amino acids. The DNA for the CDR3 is TGTGCCAGCAGCTTGAACCAGGGGGCGCGCGGCTACACCTTC. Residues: CASSLNQGARGYTF.

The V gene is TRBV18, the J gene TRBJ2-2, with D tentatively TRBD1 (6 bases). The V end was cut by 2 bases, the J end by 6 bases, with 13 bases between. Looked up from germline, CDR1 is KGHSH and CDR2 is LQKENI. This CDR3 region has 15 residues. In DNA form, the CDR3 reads TGTGCCAGCTCACCAATTCGGACAGCTGCCGGGGAGCTGTTTTTT. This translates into CASSPIRTAAGELFF.

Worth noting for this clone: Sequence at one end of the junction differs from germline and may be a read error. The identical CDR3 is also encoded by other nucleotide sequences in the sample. The CDR3 sequence: CASSQGGVGPQHF. As DNA, the CDR3 is TGCGCCAGCAGCCAAGGGGGTGTCGGGCCCCAGCATTTT. This chain connects TRBV7-8 to TRBJ1-5, with D perhaps matching TRBD1 (6 bases). The CDR3 sequence is 13 residues long. Germline values: CDR1 SGHVS, CDR2 FQNEAQ. Full variable domain (remainder filled in from reference TRBV7-8 and TRBJ1-5): GAGVSQSPRYKVAKRGQDVALRCDPISGHVSLFWYQQALGQGPEFLTYFQNEAQLDKSGLPSDRFFAERPEGSVSTLKIQRTQQEDSAVYLCASSQGGVGPQHFGDGTRLSIL.

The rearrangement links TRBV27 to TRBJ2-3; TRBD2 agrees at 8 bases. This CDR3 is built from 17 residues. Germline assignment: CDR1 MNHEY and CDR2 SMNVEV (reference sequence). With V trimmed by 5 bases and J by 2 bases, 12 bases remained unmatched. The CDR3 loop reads CASSTILAAATTDTQYF. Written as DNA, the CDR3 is TGTGCCAGCAGTACAATACTAGCGGCGGCTACCACAGATACGCAGTATTTT.

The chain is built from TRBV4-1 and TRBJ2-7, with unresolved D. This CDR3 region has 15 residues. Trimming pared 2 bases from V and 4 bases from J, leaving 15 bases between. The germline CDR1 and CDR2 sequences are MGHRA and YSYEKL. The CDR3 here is CASSQIVGSTYEQYF. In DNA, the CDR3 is TGCGCCAGCAGCCAAATCGTCGGGTCGACTTACGAGCAGTACTTC.

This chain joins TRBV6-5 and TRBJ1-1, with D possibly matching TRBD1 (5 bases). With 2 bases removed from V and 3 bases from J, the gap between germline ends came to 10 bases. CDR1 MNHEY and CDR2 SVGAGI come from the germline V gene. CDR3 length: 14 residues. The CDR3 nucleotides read TGTGCCAGCAGTTACGGGCAGGGTTACACTGAAGCTTTCTTT. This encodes CASSYGQGYTEAFF.

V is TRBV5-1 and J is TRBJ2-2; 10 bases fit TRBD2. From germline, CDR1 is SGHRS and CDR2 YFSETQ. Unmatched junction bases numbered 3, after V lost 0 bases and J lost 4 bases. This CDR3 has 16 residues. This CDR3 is CASSLERGGFTGELFF. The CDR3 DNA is TGCGCCAGCAGCTTGGAGCGGGGGGGCTTCACCGGGGAGCTGTTTTTT.

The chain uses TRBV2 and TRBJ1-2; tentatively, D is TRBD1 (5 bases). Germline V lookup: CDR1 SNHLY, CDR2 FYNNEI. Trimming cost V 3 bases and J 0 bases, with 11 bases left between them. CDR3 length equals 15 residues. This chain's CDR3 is CASSEQGLSNYGYTF. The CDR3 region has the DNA TGTGCCAGCAGTGAGCAGGGACTGTCTAACTATGGCTACACCTTC.

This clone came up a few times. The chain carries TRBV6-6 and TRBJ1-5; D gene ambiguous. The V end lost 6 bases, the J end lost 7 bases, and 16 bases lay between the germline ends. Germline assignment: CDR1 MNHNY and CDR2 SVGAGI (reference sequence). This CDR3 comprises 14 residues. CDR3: CASSPASGLQPQHF. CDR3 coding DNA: TGTGCCAGCAGCCCAGCATCCGGACTGCAGCCCCAGCATTTT.

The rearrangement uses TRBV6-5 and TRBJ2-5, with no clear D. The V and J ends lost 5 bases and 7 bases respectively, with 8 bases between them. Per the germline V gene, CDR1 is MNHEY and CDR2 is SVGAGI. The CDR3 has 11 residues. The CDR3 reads CASSRGGTQYF. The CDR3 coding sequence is TGTGCCAGCAGTCGCGGCGGGACCCAGTACTTC.